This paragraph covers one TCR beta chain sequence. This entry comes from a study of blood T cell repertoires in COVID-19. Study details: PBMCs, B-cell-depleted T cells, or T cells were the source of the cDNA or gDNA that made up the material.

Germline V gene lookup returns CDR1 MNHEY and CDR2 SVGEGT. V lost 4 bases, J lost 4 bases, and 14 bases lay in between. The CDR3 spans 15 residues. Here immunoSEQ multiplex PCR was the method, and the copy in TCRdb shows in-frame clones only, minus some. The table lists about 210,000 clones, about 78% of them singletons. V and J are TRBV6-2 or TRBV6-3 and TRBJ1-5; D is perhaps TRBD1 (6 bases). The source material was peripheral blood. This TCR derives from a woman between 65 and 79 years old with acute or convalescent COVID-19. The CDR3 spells CASSSQGFLNQPQHF. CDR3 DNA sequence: TGTGCCAGCAGTTCACAGGGATTCTTAAATCAGCCCCAGCATTTT.